Below, 8 T cell receptor beta chains from the same sample are listed, as sequenced in a study of cytomegalovirus exposure and HLA in healthy donors. PCR amplification relied on 60 Vbeta primers (plus 13 Jbeta primers). The assay was immunoSEQ multiplex PCR, and TCRdb's table has in-frame clones only and misses some. The sample comprises under 300,000 clones, approximately 80% of which are singletons, and around 8.3% rests with the top ten. Sequencing input: PBMCs. All receptors derive from an older woman in good health and CMV-seropositive.

The rearrangement uses TRBV6-5 and TRBJ1-6, with TRBD1 identical over 7 bases. The junction had 13 bases not matched to a gene; V was cut back by 4 bases and J by 10 bases. The CDR3 length is 16 residues. Germline CDR1 is MNHEY and CDR2 is SVGAGI. CDR3 DNA sequence: TGTGCCAGCAGTTTCACAGGGGTCACCTACCGGTCACCCCTCCACTTT. Its protein product is CASSFTGVTYRSPLHF.

CDR3 nucleotides: TGTGCCAGCAGCTTCGCCCGAGGGGGGAAGGGGGCGTGGGAGACCCAGTACTTC. Its translation is CASSFARGGKGAWETQYF. The genes are TRBV5-4 and TRBJ2-5, with D maybe TRBD1 (7 bases). V was shortened by 2 bases and J by 5 bases, with 25 bases between the two germline ends. This CDR3 contains 18 residues. CDR1 is SGHNT, CDR2 YYREEE, per germline (reference sequence).

V and J are TRBV19 and TRBJ1-1; TRBD1 matches at 9 bases. Germline V gene data show CDR1 as LNHDA and CDR2 as SQIVND (reference sequence). The CDR3 is made up of 15 amino acids. V lost 8 bases, J lost 7 bases, and 14 bases stayed unmatched. CDR3 in amino acids: CASQGQGTVVIEAFF. The CDR3 region has the DNA TGTGCCAGTCAGGGACAGGGAACGGTGGTAATTGAAGCTTTCTTT.

Only one count was recorded for this clone. The V and J genes are TRBV5-1 and TRBJ2-1; TRBD2 aligns across 7 bases. V gave up 4 bases and J gave up 6 bases; unmatched junction bases: 10. Germline CDR1 is SGHRS and CDR2 is YFSETQ. The CDR3 loop spans 15 amino acids. The CDR3 nucleotides read TGCGCCAGCAGCCCCATCCCCCGCGGGAGCAATGAGCAGTTCTTC. Translation: CASSPIPRGSNEQFF.

This clone was picked up one time. The chain employs TRBV9 and TRBJ2-7; 8 bases are shared with TRBD2. The CDR3 has 12 residues. CDR1 SGDLS and CDR2 YYNGEE come from the germline V gene. The V gene end was trimmed by 4 bases and the J gene end by 7 bases; junction bases not matched to a gene: 4. CDR3 DNA: TGTGCCAGCAGCCCGGGGGGGATGGAGCAGTACTTC. It specifies CASSPGGMEQYF.

The chain combines TRBV5-8 with TRBJ2-5; unclear D gene. The CDR3 is 11 amino acids. The V and J ends lost 4 bases and 5 bases respectively, with 6 bases between them. From germline, CDR1 is SGHTS and CDR2 YDEGEE. The CDR3: CASSIRETQYF. The DNA of the CDR3 is TGTGCCAGCAGCATCCGTGAGACCCAGTACTTC.

Note on this clone: The sample has other DNA sequences that encode this CDR3 too. V is TRBV6-5 and J is TRBJ1-1; D is possibly TRBD1 (5 bases). The CDR3 runs to 15 residues. With 4 bases removed from V and 1 base from J, the gap between germline ends came to 13 bases. CDR1 and CDR2 (germline): MNHEY, SVGAGI. The DNA of the CDR3 is TGTGCCAGCAGTTCCCCCGGCCAGGGGAACACTGAAGCTTTCTTT. The encoded protein is CASSSPGQGNTEAFF.

V gene TRBV6-1 combines with J gene TRBJ1-1; 8 nucleotides agree with TRBD1. The J segment lost 5 bases and the V segment lost 5 bases, leaving 7 bases of the junction unmatched. This CDR3 contains 14 residues. CDR1 and CDR2 from the germline V gene are MNHNS and SASEGT. The CDR3 region is CASSLSGGRTEAFF. The CDR3 nucleotides read TGTGCCAGCAGTTTATCAGGGGGCCGAACTGAAGCTTTCTTT.